The source of this T cell receptor beta chain is a study of blood T cell repertoires in COVID-19. Turning to the study itself: Material from acute and convalescent COVID-19 was sourced from the United States, Italy and Spain. T cells, B-cell-depleted T cells, or PBMCs provided the cDNA or gDNA that served as material.

Authors' processing steps: Nucleated cell number was recorded as an estimate derived from reference gene primer amplification. Assay used: immunoSEQ multiplex PCR; TCRdb lists only in-frame clones, some missing. V and J calls and clone size are as listed in that table; D and trimming were resolved from the DNA. The table includes about 100,000 clones, roughly nine tenths detected once. The V and J ends lost 0 bases and 6 bases respectively, with 16 bases between them. The CDR3 consists of 17 residues. Germline values: CDR1 SGHRS, CDR2 YFSETQ. Sequenced sample: peripheral blood. The chain joins TRBV5-1 to TRBJ1-6; maybe TRBD1 (5 bases). The TCR originated in a man between 50 and 59 years old with acute or convalescent COVID-19. The CDR3 reads CASSLDGGIRINSPLHF. DNA for the CDR3: TGCGCCAGCAGCTTGGATGGGGGGATCCGAATTAATTCACCCCTCCACTTT. Based on the CDR3 plus reference TRBV5-1 and TRBJ1-6, the full variable domain is KAGVTQTPRYLIKTRGQQVTLSCSPISGHRSVSWYQQTPGQGLQFLFEYFSETQRNKGNFPGRFSGRQFSNSRSEMNVSTLELGDSALYLCASSLDGGIRINSPLHFGNGTRLTVT.